The rows below give T cell receptor beta chains drawn from one sample of a study of blood T cell repertoires in COVID-19. The repertoire was sequenced with immunoSEQ multiplex PCR; TCRdb's copy has only in-frame clones and lacks some. Of about 50,000 clones listed, around 92% are singletons. Sequencing was done on a sample of peripheral blood. Receptors originate from a human donor in a cohort sampled during active COVID-19. The CDR3 runs from the conserved cysteine through the conserved F or W. The D gene is left open where the match is weak. Rows give clone size only sometimes, using once, few, many, or a class for an expanded clone.

V	length	size	D	J	DNA	CDR3
TRBV3-1/TRBV3-2	17	.	TRBD2	TRBJ2-3	TGTGCCAGCAGCCAAGATATTAACGGGAGGGCCATAGATACGCAGTATTTT	CASSQDINGRAIDTQYF
TRBV28	15	.	TRBD1	TRBJ1-1	TGTGCCAGCAGTCCACCACAGGGGGCGGACACTGAAGCTTTCTTT	CASSPPQGADTEAFF
TRBV18	16	.	.	TRBJ1-1	TGTGCCAGCTCACCACTTCCGGGGACACCGAACACTGAAGCTTTCTTT	CASSPLPGTPNTEAFF
TRBV9	18	.	TRBD2	TRBJ2-3	TGTGCCAGCAGCGTAGATCATAGCGGGACGCAAAACACAGATACGCAGTATTTT	CASSVDHSGTQNTDTQYF
TRBV5-1	16	.	TRBD1	TRBJ2-1	TGCGCCAGCAGGCCTGAACCGGGACAGTCTTACAATGAGCAGTTCTTC	CASRPEPGQSYNEQFF
TRBV5-4	15	.	TRBD1	TRBJ2-2	TGTGCCAGCAGCACGACAGGGAAACACACCGGGGAGCTGTTTTTT	CASSTTGKHTGELFF
TRBV28	14	.	.	TRBJ2-1	TGTGCCAGCAGAAGGGCAGGGGATAACAATGAGCAGTTCTTC	CASRRAGDNNEQFF
TRBV19	15	once	.	TRBJ1-1	TGTGCCAGTATCCCCCGGGACTCCCCGGGAACTGAAGCTTTCTTT	CASIPRDSPGTEAFF
TRBV6-6	14	.	TRBD1	TRBJ2-7	TGTGCCAGCAGAACCGACAGGGATTCCTACGAGCAGTACTTC	CASRTDRDSYEQYF
TRBV19	17	.	TRBD2	TRBJ2-3	TGTGCCAGTAGTGCTCCGCGGGGGTATACCCCCACAGATACGCAGTATTTT	CASSAPRGYTPTDTQYF
TRBV12-2	14	.	.	TRBJ1-5	TGTGCAAGTCGCTTAACAGGGTCCGGTCAGCCCCAGCATTTT	CASRLTGSGQPQHF
TRBV19	13	.	TRBD1	TRBJ2-1	TGTGCCAGCACTACAGGGGGCTGGGGTGAGCAGTTCTTC	CASTTGGWGEQFF
TRBV11-3	15	.	TRBD2	TRBJ2-1	TGTGCCAGCAGCTTTGTGGCGGGAGCCTCCCATGAGCAGTTCTTC	CASSFVAGASHEQFF
TRBV9	16	.	TRBD2	TRBJ2-3	TGTGCCAGCAGCGTAGTCACTAGCGGGAACACAGATACGCAGTATTTT	CASSVVTSGNTDTQYF
TRBV12-5	15	once	.	TRBJ1-1	TGTGCTAGTGGTTTCACAGGGATGGGGGCCAAAGAAGCTTTCTTT	CASGFTGMGAKEAFF
TRBV20-1	14	.	.	TRBJ2-2	TGCAGTGCTAGTAGTGTCAGGGAGGCCGGGGAGCTGTTTTTT	CSASSVREAGELFF
TRBV2	20	.	TRBD2	TRBJ2-3	TGTGCCAGCAGTGCCCGCCCAGCGGGAGGGCCGGGGGGTGGCACAGATACGCAGTATTTT	CASSARPAGGPGGGTDTQYF
TRBV30	13	.	.	TRBJ1-1	TGTGCCTGGTTTAGGGGCGCTGGAACTGAAGCTTTCTTT	CAWFRGAGTEAFF
TRBV3-1/TRBV3-2	14	.	.	TRBJ2-3	TGTGCCAGCAGCCCGCCGGAGAGCACAGATACGCAGTATTTT	CASSPPESTDTQYF
TRBV25-1	11	.	.	TRBJ2-7	TGTGCCAGCAGTGAATATAACGAGCAGTACTTC	CASSEYNEQYF
TRBV11-3	13	few	.	TRBJ1-1	TGTGCCAGCAGCTTCCTGACGGGCACTGAAGCTTTCTTT	CASSFLTGTEAFF
TRBV7-9	13	.	.	TRBJ2-1	TGTGCCAGCAGCTTAGCGGGGGCTCGGGAGCAGTTCTTC	CASSLAGAREQFF
TRBV20-1	15	.	TRBD1	TRBJ2-5	TGCAGTGCTAGTGAACCGGGACAGGGGCAAGAGACCCAGTACTTC	CSASEPGQGQETQYF
TRBV7-2	15	.	TRBD2	TRBJ2-7	TGTGCCAGCAGTTTGACTAGCGGGACGGGGCGCGAGCAGTACTTC	CASSLTSGTGREQYF
TRBV7-9	12	few	TRBD1	TRBJ2-7	TGTGCCAGCAGCCTCAGGGGGTACGAGCAGTACTTC	CASSLRGYEQYF
TRBV3-1/TRBV3-2	15	.	TRBD1	TRBJ2-1	TGTGCCAGCAGCCAAGGCGGACAGGGGAACCATGAGCAGTTCTTC	CASSQGGQGNHEQFF
TRBV9	18	few	.	TRBJ2-3	TGTGCCAGCAGCCCCCGAACAGGCCACTATACTAGCACAGATACGCAGTATTTT	CASSPRTGHYTSTDTQYF
TRBV5-5	14	.	TRBD1	TRBJ1-1	TGTGCCAGCAGTTCGACAGGGGAAAACACTGAAGCTTTCTTT	CASSSTGENTEAFF